This note documents a single T cell receptor (beta chain) sequence. V lost 2 bases, J lost 0 bases, and 20 bases lay in between. The CDR3 consists of 19 residues. The germline gives CDR1 MDHEN, CDR2 SYDVKM. The data are from a study of blood T cell repertoires in COVID-19. Study background: The United States, Italy and Spain supplied acute and convalescent COVID-19 samples.

Authors' analysis steps: How many nucleated cells were present was estimated from reference gene primer amplification. Clones were read by immunoSEQ multiplex PCR, and TCRdb kept only the in-frame ones, dropping some. That table is the source of V, J and clone size, and D and trimming were worked out from the DNA. The table includes some 300,000 clones, about 90% detected once. The gene calls are TRBV28 and TRBJ1-5, with D possibly matching TRBD1 (6 bases). The receptor comes from a man younger than 35 with active or convalescent COVID-19. Input material: peripheral blood. CDR3 in amino acids: CASSLRGAGGGYSNQPQHF. The CDR3 nucleotides read TGTGCCAGCAGTTTACGGGGCGCGGGGGGGGGCTATAGCAATCAGCCCCAGCATTTT.